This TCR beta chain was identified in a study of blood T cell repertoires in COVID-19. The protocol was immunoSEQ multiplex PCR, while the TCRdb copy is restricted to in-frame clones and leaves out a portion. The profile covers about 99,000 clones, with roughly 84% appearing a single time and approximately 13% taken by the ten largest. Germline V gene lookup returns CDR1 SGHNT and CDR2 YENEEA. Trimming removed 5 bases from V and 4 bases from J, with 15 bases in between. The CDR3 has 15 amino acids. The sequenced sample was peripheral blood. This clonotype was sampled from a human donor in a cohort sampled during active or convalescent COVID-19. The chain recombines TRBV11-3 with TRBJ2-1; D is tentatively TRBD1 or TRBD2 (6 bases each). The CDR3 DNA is TGTGCCAGCAGCCTAGGGGGGAGGCAATACAATGAGCAGTTCTTC. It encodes CASSLGGRQYNEQFF.